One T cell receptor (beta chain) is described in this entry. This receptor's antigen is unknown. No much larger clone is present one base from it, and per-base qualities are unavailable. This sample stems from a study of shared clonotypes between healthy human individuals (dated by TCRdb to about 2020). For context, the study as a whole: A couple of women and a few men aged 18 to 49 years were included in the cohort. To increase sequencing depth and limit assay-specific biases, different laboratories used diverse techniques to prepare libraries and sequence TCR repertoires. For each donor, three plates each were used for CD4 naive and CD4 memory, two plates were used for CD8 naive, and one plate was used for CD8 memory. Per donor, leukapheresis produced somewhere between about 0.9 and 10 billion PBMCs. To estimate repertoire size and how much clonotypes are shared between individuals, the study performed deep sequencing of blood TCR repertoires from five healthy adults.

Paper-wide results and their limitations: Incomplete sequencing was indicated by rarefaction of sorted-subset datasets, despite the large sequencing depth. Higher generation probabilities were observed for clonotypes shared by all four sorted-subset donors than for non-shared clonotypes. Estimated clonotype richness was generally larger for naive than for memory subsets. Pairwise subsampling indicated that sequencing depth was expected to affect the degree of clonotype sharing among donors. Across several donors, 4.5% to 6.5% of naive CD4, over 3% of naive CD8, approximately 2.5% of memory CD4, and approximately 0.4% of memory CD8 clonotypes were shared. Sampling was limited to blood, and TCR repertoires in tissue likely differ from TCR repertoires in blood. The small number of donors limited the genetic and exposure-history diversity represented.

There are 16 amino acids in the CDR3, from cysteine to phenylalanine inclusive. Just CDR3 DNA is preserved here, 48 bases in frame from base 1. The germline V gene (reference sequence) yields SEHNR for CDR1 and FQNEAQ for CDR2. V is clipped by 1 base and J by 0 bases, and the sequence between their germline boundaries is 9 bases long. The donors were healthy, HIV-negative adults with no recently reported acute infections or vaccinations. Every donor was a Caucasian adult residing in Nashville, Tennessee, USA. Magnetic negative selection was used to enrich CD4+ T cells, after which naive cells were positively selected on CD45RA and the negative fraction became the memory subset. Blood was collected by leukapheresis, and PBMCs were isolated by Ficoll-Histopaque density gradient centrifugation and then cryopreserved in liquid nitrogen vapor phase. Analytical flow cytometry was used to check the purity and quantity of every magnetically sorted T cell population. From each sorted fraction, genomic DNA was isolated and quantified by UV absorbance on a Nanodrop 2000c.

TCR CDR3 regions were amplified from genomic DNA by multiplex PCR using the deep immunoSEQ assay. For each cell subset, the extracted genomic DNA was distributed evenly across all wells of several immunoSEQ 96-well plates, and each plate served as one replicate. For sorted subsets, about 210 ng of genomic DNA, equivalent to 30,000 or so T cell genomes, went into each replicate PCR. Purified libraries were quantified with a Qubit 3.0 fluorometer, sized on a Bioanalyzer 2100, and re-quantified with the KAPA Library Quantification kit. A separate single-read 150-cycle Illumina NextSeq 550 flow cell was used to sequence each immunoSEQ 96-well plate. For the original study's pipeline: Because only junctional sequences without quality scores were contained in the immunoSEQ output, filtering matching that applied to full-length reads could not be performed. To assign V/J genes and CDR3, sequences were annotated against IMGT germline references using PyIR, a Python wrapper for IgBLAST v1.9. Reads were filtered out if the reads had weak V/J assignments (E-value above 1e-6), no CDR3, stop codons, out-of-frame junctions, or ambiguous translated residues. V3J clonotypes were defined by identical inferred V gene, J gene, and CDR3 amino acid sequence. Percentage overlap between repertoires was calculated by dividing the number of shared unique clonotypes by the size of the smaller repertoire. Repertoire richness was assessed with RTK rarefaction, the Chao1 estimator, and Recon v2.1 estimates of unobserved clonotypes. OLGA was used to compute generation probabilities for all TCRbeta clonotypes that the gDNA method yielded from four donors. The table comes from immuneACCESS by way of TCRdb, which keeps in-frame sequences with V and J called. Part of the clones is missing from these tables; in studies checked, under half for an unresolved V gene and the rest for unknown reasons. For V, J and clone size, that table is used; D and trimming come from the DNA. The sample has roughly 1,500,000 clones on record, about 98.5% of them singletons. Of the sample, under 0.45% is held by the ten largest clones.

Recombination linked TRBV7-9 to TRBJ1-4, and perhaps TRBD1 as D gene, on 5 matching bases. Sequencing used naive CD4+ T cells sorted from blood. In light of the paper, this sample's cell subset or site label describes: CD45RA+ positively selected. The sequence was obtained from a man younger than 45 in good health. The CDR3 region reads CASSLDRPTTNEKLFF. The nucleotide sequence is TGTGCCAGCAGCTTAGACAGGCCTACAACTAATGAAAAACTGTTTTTT.